The 27 T cell receptor beta chains below were found in one sample sequenced in a study of cytomegalovirus exposure and HLA in healthy donors. Generated by immunoSEQ multiplex PCR, the TCRdb table keeps only in-frame clones and is missing some. The sample holds about 66,000 clones, around 97% seen once. The sample taken for sequencing was PBMCs. Receptors were obtained from a young woman in good health and CMV-seropositive.

The V call is TRBV29-1, the J call TRBJ2-7; the match to TRBD1 covers 11 bases. This CDR3 region has 13 residues. The V gene end was trimmed by 5 bases and the J gene end by 1 base; junction bases not matched to a gene: 1. CDR1 and CDR2 from the germline V gene are SQVTM and ANQGSEA. CDR3 DNA: TGCAGCGTTCGGGACAGGGGGTCCTACGAGCAGTACTTC. This encodes CSVRDRGSYEQYF.

This clone was recorded once. The V call is TRBV9, the J call TRBJ2-1; 7 bases are a match to TRBD2. The junction had 4 bases not matched to a gene; V was cut back by 3 bases and J by 4 bases. The length of the CDR3 is 14 residues. Germline loops: CDR1 SGDLS, CDR2 YYNGEE. The CDR3 region is CASSGAGVYNEQFF. In nucleotides, the CDR3 is TGTGCCAGCAGCGGGGCGGGAGTGTACAATGAGCAGTTCTTC.

This chain uses TRBV11-2 with TRBJ2-7; no clear D gene. CDR1 and CDR2 from the germline V gene are SGHAT and FQNNGV. This CDR3 has 16 amino acids. V was pared by 0 bases and J by 1 base, with 13 bases between. The DNA of the CDR3 is TGTGCCAGCAGCTTAGAGAGACGGAGTCCATCCTACGAGCAGTACTTC. It translates to CASSLERRSPSYEQYF.

The V call is TRBV4-1, the J call TRBJ2-7, with no clear D. The ends were cut back, 1 base at V and 4 bases at J, with 17 bases in the middle. The CDR3 is made up of 16 amino acids. Germline lookup yields CDR1 MGHRA and CDR2 YSYEKL. CDR3 DNA sequence: TGCGCCAGCAGCCAAGGGTCGACACTTGCTCCTTACGAGCAGTACTTC. Translated, it gives CASSQGSTLAPYEQYF.

The chain uses TRBV27 and TRBJ1-1; D possibly corresponds to TRBD1 (5 bases). Looked up from germline, CDR1 is MNHEY and CDR2 is SMNVEV (reference sequence). V lost 5 bases and J 5 bases, leaving 12 bases between the germline ends. The CDR3 consists of 13 residues. CDR3 nucleotides: TGTGCCAGCAGTATTGACAGTATTACTGAAGCTTTCTTT. Protein: CASSIDSITEAFF.

The rearrangement uses TRBV7-6 and TRBJ2-1; 7 bases are shared with TRBD1. V shed 5 bases, J shed 0 bases, and the junction held 10 bases outside the gene matches. In germline, CDR1 is SGHVS, CDR2 FNYEAQ. This CDR3 is 17 amino acids long. In nucleotides, the CDR3 is TGTGCCAGCAGCCATAGACAGGGTACCAGCTCCTACAATGAGCAGTTCTTC. It yields the protein CASSHRQGTSSYNEQFF.

This clone was recorded only once. The chain joins TRBV6-1 to TRBJ2-7; 8 positions agree with TRBD1. The V gene end was trimmed by 3 bases and the J gene end by 5 bases; junction bases not matched to a gene: 3. The CDR3 length is 13 residues. CDR1 is MNHNS, CDR2 SASEGT, per germline. As DNA, the CDR3 is TGTGCCAGCAGTGAGACAGGGGTCGACGAGCAGTACTTC. Amino acid sequence: CASSETGVDEQYF.

The chain joins TRBV6-1 to TRBJ2-5, with a possible D match to TRBD2 (6 bases). The CDR3 totals 14 residues. CDR1 is MNHNS, CDR2 SASEGT, per germline. Trimming pared 2 bases from V and 5 bases from J, leaving 12 bases between. In DNA, the CDR3 is TGTGCCAGCAGTGAACAGGAGGGTATGGAGACCCAGTACTTC. This codes for CASSEQEGMETQYF.

The chain joins TRBV9 to TRBJ2-3, with 12 bases matching TRBD2. Germline loops: CDR1 SGDLS, CDR2 YYNGEE. V lost 3 bases, J lost 8 bases, and 10 bases stayed unmatched. The CDR3 sequence is 16 residues long. CDR3 sequence reads: CASSASTSGRLGTQYF. The CDR3 coding sequence is TGTGCCAGCAGCGCCTCGACTAGCGGGAGATTAGGTACGCAGTATTTT.

The chain employs TRBV5-5 and TRBJ2-1, with 8 bases lining up with TRBD1. The CDR3 sequence is 14 residues long. Losses at the gene ends were 4 bases for V and 6 bases for J; bases not matched to a gene: 6. Germline V gives CDR1 SGHKS, CDR2 YYEKEE (reference sequence). The CDR3 reads CASSLRDRTNEQFF. The DNA for the CDR3 is TGTGCCAGCAGCCTCCGGGACAGGACCAATGAGCAGTTCTTC.

This chain links TRBV29-1 with TRBJ2-7; the D is unclear. The CDR3 runs 12 residues. Trimming took off 4 bases at V and 2 bases at J, with 9 bases between the two ends. Germline CDR1 SQVTM, CDR2 ANQGSEA. The CDR3: CSVGLNAYEQYF. The CDR3 DNA reads as TGCAGCGTTGGGCTCAACGCCTACGAGCAGTACTTC.

The chain couples TRBV5-1 to TRBJ1-2; a possible D gene is TRBD1 (6 bases). Trimming took off 0 bases at V and 2 bases at J, with 14 bases between the two ends. The CDR3 contains 16 residues. Germline V CDR1 and CDR2: SGHRS, YFSETQ. CDR3 amino acids: CASSLVGAGANYGYTF. The CDR3, as DNA: TGCGCCAGCAGCTTGGTGGGGGCTGGGGCAAACTATGGCTACACCTTC.

The rearrangement joins TRBV28 to TRBJ2-7, with TRBD2 matching 10 bases. The V and J ends lost 3 bases and 3 bases, in that order; junction bases with no gene match: 11. Germline-derived CDR1 and CDR2 are MDHEN and SYDVKM. The CDR3 consists of 17 residues. CDR3 protein: CASSFGLAGDPRYEQYF. DNA for the CDR3: TGTGCCAGCAGTTTCGGGCTAGCGGGAGACCCCCGCTACGAGCAGTACTTC.

The chain joins TRBV9 to TRBJ2-7; TRBD1 agrees at 9 bases. The CDR3 length is 17 residues. The germline gives CDR1 SGDLS, CDR2 YYNGEE. Unmatched junction bases numbered 12, after V lost 0 bases and J lost 5 bases. The DNA for the CDR3 is TGTGCCAGCAGCGTAGGAATGGGACAGGGCGGCCAGAACGAGCAGTACTTC. Encoded protein: CASSVGMGQGGQNEQYF. The full variable domain, rest sourced from reference TRBV9 and TRBJ2-7, is DSGVTQTPKHLITATGQRVTLRCSPRSGDLSVYWYQQSLDQGLQFLIQYYNGEERAKGNILERFSAQQFPDLHSELNLSSLELGDSALYFCASSVGMGQGGQNEQYFGPGTRLTVT.

This chain uses TRBV19 with TRBJ1-5; possibly TRBD1 for D (5 bases). CDR3 size: 16 residues. In germline, CDR1 is LNHDA, CDR2 SQIVND (reference sequence). V dropped 5 bases and J dropped 5 bases, with 19 bases sitting between them. The CDR3 DNA reads as TGTGCCAGTAGTCTACCTCAGGGCAGTGGCGATCAGCCCCAGCATTTT. Its translation is CASSLPQGSGDQPQHF.

In DNA form, the CDR3 reads TGTGCCAGTCTCGGGATAAACTACAATGAGCAGTTCTTC. It yields the protein CASLGINYNEQFF. The chain has TRBV19 and TRBJ2-1, with D tentatively TRBD2 (5 bases). CDR1 and CDR2 (germline): LNHDA, SQIVND (reference sequence). Trimming took off 8 bases at V and 3 bases at J, with 11 bases between the two ends. This CDR3 has 13 amino acids. The full variable domain, rest sourced from reference TRBV19 and TRBJ2-1, is DGGITQSPKYLFRKEGQNVTLSCEQNLNHDAMYWYRQDPGQGLRLIYYSQIVNDFQKGDIAEGYSVSREKKESFPLTVTSAQKNPTAFYLCASLGINYNEQFFGPGTRLTVL.

This sequence joins TRBV5-1 and TRBJ2-2, with 11 bases aligning to TRBD1. The CDR3 totals 17 residues. From germline, CDR1 is SGHRS and CDR2 YFSETQ. With 4 bases clipped from V and 4 bases from J, the junction kept 9 bases outside the gene matches. In DNA, the CDR3 is TGCGCCAGCAGCATACAAGGGACAGGGGGTCCCACCGGGGAGCTGTTTTTT. Encoded protein: CASSIQGTGGPTGELFF. The full variable domain, rest sourced from reference TRBV5-1 and TRBJ2-2, is KAGVTQTPRYLIKTRGQQVTLSCSPISGHRSVSWYQQTPGQGLQFLFEYFSETQRNKGNFPGRFSGRQFSNSRSEMNVSTLELGDSALYLCASSIQGTGGPTGELFFGEGSRLTVL.

This chain uses TRBV6-5 with TRBJ1-3, with D perhaps matching TRBD1 (5 bases). The V end lost 5 bases, the J end lost 0 bases, and 11 bases lay between the germline ends. The CDR3 has 15 amino acids. CDR1 is MNHEY, CDR2 SVGAGI, per germline. Written as DNA, the CDR3 is TGTGCCAGCAGTCCCGAGGGACTCTCTGGAAACACCATATATTTT. This encodes CASSPEGLSGNTIYF.

This chain connects TRBV5-1 to TRBJ1-2; D remains unclear. Deletions cut 4 bases from V and 8 bases from J, with 15 bases between. CDR1 and CDR2 from the germline V gene are SGHRS and YFSETQ. The CDR3 spans 13 residues. Here the CDR3 DNA reads TGCGCCAGCAGCGCGGGATCCATTGAAGGCTACACCTTC. It encodes CASSAGSIEGYTF.

This chain joins TRBV27 and TRBJ2-5; 8 nucleotides agree with TRBD2. Germline lookup yields CDR1 MNHEY and CDR2 SMNVEV (reference sequence). V lost 4 bases and J lost 5; bases outside the gene matches: 18. The CDR3 extends over 18 amino acids. CDR3 sequence: CASSSIFTGLASRETQYF. The CDR3 DNA reads TGTGCCAGCAGTTCCATATTTACAGGACTAGCATCGCGGGAGACCCAGTACTTC.

The chain carries TRBV28 and TRBJ2-1; 10 bases agree with TRBD1. The J segment lost 1 base and the V segment lost 6 bases, leaving 0 bases of the junction unmatched. The CDR3 runs 14 residues. The V gene's germline CDR1 is MDHEN and CDR2 SYDVKM. Here the CDR3 reads CASRGQGSYNEQFF. Here the CDR3 DNA reads TGTGCCAGCAGGGGACAGGGGTCCTACAATGAGCAGTTCTTC. Together with reference TRBV28 and TRBJ2-1, the CDR3 gives the full variable domain: DVKVTQSSRYLVKRTGEKVFLECVQDMDHENMFWYRQDPGLGLRLIYFSYDVKMKEKGDIPEGYSVSREKKERFSLILESASTNQTSMYLCASRGQGSYNEQFFGPGTRLTVL.

CDR3 sequence: CASSPPLRGKAHTGELFF. The CDR3, as DNA: TGTGCCAGTAGTCCTCCTCTCCGAGGGAAGGCCCACACCGGGGAGCTGTTTTTT. This rearrangement joins TRBV19 to TRBJ2-2, with a weak D call TRBD2 (5 bases). The CDR3 contains 18 residues. Trimming left V 5 bases short and J 3 bases short, with 22 bases between. The germline V gene has CDR1 LNHDA and CDR2 SQIVND (reference sequence).

The chain uses TRBV28 and TRBJ2-7; possible D gene TRBD1, 6 bases. The germline V and J ends were trimmed by 1 base and 4 bases, with 14 bases remaining between them. This CDR3 spans 15 amino acids. The germline V gene encodes CDR1 MDHEN and CDR2 SYDVKM. DNA for the CDR3: TGTGCCAGCAGTTTATCCGGGACAAAGGCGTACGAGCAGTACTTC. Its protein is CASSLSGTKAYEQYF.

The gene calls are TRBV7-9 and TRBJ2-7; 8 bases are a match to TRBD2. The CDR3 is 16 residues long. Germline lookup yields CDR1 SEHNR and CDR2 FQNEAQ (reference sequence). V lost 1 base and J lost 0; bases outside the gene matches: 5. This CDR3 reads CASSLVMSGSSYEQYF. For the CDR3, the DNA is TGTGCCAGCAGCTTAGTTATGAGCGGGAGCTCCTACGAGCAGTACTTC.

This clone was picked up a small number of times. The chain carries TRBV6-5 and TRBJ1-2; 9 positions match TRBD1. Germline V gives CDR1 MNHEY, CDR2 SVGAGI. The junction had 9 bases not matched to a gene; V was cut back by 10 bases and J by 6 bases. This CDR3 spans 13 amino acids. DNA for the CDR3: TGTGCCATACGGGACAGGGTGAGGGATGGCTACACCTTC. Protein: CAIRDRVRDGYTF.

In DNA form, the CDR3 reads TGTGCCAGCAGTTACTCGGGCGAGATAGGCGAGCAGTACTTC. This sequence encodes CASSYSGEIGEQYF. The gene calls are TRBV6-5 and TRBJ2-7; D is ambiguous. There are 14 residues in the CDR3. Germline lookup yields CDR1 MNHEY and CDR2 SVGAGI. The ends were cut back, 0 bases at V and 6 bases at J, with 12 bases in the middle.

J is TRBJ2-6 and V is TRBV25-1, with a weak D call TRBD2 (6 bases). The CDR3 spans 18 residues. The germline CDR1 and CDR2 sequences are MGHDK and SYGVNS. V was pared by 3 bases and J by 0 bases, with 15 bases between. The CDR3: CASSEEGTVSSGANVLTF. DNA of the CDR3: TGTGCCAGCAGTGAGGAGGGGACGGTGAGCTCTGGGGCCAACGTCCTGACTTTC.